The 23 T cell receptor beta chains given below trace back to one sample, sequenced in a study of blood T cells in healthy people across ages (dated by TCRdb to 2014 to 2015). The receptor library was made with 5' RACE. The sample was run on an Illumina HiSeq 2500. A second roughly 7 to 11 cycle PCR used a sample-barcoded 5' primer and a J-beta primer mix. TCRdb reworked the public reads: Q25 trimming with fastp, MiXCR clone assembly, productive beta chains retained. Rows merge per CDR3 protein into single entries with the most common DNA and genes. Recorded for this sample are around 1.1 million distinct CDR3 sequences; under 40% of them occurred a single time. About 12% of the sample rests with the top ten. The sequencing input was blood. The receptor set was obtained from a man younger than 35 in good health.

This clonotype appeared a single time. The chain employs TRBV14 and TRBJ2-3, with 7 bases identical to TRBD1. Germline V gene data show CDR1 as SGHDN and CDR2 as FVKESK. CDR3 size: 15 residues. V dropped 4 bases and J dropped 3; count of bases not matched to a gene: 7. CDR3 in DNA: TGTGCCAGCAGCCTACAGGGGATGAAGACAGATACGCAGTATTTT. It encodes CASSLQGMKTDTQYF. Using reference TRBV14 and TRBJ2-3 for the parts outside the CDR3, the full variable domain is EAGVTQFPSHSVIEKGQTVTLRCDPISGHDNLYWYRRVMGKEIKFLLHFVKESKQDESGMPNNRFLAERTGGTYSTLKVQPAELEDSGVYFCASSLQGMKTDTQYFGPGTRLTVL.

CDR3 sequence (DNA): TGTGCCAGCAGCTTAATTCGGAGCGGACACGATGAGCAGTACTTC. Protein sequence: CASSLIRSGHDEQYF. This chain links TRBV7-8 with TRBJ2-7; either TRBD1 or TRBD2 may supply D (5 bases each). V lost 2 bases, J lost 7 bases, and 18 bases lay in between. CDR3 length: 15 residues. Per the germline V gene, CDR1 is SGHVS and CDR2 is FQNEAQ.

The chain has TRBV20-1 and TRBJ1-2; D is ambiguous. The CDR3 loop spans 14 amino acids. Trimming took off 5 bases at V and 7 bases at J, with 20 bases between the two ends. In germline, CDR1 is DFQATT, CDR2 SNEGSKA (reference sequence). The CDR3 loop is CSAWARAGSFGYTF. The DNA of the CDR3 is TGCAGTGCTTGGGCCCGGGCGGGATCTTTTGGCTACACCTTC.

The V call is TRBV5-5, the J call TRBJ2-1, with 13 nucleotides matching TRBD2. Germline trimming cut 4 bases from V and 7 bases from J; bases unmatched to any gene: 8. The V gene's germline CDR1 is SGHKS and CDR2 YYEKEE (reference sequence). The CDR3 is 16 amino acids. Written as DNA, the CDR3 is TGTGCCAGCAGCCCCTACACTAGCGGGGGGGCTAATGAGCAGTTCTTC. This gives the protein CASSPYTSGGANEQFF.

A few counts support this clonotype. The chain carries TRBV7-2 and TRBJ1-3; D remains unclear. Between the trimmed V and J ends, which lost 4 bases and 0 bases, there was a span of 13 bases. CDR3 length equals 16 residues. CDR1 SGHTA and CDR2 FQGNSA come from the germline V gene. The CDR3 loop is CASSSQTRRSGNTIYF. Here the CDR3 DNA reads TGTGCCAGCAGCTCCCAGACACGACGCTCTGGAAACACCATATATTTT.

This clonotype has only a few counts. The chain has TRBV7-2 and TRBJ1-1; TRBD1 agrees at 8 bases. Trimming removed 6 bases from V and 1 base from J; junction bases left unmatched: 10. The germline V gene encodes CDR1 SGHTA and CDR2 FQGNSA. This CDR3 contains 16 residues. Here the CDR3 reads CASRFDRGVKNTEAFF. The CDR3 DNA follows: TGTGCCAGCAGGTTCGACAGGGGAGTTAAGAACACTGAAGCTTTCTTT.

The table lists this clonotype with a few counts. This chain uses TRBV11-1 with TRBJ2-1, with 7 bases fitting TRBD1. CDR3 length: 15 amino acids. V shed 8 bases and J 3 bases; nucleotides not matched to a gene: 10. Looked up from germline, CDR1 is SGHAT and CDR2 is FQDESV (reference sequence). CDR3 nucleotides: TGTGCCAGCCGGAAGGGGGCAGGCATCTACAATGAGCAGTTCTTC. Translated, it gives CASRKGAGIYNEQFF.

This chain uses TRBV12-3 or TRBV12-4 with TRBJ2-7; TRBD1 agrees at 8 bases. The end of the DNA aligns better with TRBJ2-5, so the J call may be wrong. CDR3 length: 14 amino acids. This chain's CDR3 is CASSSDRGIETQYF. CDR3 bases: TGTGCCAGCAGTAGCGACAGGGGTATAGAGACCCAGTACTTC.

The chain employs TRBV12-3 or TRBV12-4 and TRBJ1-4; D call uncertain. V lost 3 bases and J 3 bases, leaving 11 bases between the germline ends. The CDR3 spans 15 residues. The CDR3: CASSFKPPSNEKLFF. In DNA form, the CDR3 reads TGTGCCAGCAGTTTTAAGCCCCCCTCTAATGAAAAACTGTTTTTT.

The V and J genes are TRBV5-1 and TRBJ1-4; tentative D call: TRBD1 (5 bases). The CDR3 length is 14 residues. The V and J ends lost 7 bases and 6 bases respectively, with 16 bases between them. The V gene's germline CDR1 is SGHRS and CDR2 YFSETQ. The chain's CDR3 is CASSRAGADEKLFF. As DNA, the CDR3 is TGCGCCAGCTCACGGGCTGGGGCGGATGAAAAACTGTTTTTT.

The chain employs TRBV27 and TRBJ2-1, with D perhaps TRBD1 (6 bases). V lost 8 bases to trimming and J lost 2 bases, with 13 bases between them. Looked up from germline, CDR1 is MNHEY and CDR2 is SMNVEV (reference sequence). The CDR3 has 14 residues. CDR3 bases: TGTGCCAGCTGGTTCAGGGGTGCCTACAATGAGCAGTTCTTC. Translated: CASWFRGAYNEQFF.

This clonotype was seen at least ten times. The DNA of the CDR3 is TGTGCCAGCAGCGCGACAGTTTTAGGTGAAAAACTGTTTTTT. Amino acid sequence: CASSATVLGEKLFF. The rearrangement uses TRBV7-9 and TRBJ1-4, with D possibly matching TRBD1 (5 bases). The V end was cut by 5 bases, the J end by 7 bases, with 14 bases between. Germline CDR1 SEHNR, CDR2 FQNEAQ (reference sequence). The CDR3 has 14 amino acids.

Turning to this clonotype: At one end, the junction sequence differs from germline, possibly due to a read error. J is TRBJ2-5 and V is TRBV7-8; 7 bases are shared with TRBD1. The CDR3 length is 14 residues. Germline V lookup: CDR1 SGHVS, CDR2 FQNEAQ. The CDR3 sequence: CAGSLEQGQETQYF. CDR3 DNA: TGTGCCGGCAGCTTAGAACAGGGGCAAGAGACCCAGTACTTC.

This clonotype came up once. The CDR3 protein is CASSGWGTQETQYF. CDR3 in DNA: TGCGCCAGCAGCGGTTGGGGAACTCAAGAGACCCAGTACTTC. V gene TRBV5-1 combines with J gene TRBJ2-5; D remains unclear. CDR3 length equals 14 residues. V was trimmed by 4 bases and J by 2 bases, leaving 12 bases between them. Per germline, CDR1 SGHRS and CDR2 YFSETQ.

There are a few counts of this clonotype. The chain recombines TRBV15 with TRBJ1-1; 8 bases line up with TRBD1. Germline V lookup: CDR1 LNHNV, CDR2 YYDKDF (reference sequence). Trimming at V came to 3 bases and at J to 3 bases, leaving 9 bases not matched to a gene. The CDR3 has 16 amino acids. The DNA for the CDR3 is TGTGCCACCAGCAGGGGTGAGGGACAGGCATACACTGAAGCTTTCTTT. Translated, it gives CATSRGEGQAYTEAFF. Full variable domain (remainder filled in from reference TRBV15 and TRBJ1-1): DAMVIQNPRYQVTQFGKPVTLSCSQTLNHNVMYWYQQKSSQAPKLLFHYYDKDFNNEADTPDNFQSRRPNTSFCFLDIRSPGLGDTAMYLCATSRGEGQAYTEAFFGQGTRLTVV.

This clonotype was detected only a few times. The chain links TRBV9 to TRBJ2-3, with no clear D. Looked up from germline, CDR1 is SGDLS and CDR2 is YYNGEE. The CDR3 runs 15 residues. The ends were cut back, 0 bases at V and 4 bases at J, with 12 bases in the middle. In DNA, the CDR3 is TGTGCCAGCAGCGTAGACGGCGGCGGTTCAGATACGCAGTATTTT. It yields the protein CASSVDGGGSDTQYF.

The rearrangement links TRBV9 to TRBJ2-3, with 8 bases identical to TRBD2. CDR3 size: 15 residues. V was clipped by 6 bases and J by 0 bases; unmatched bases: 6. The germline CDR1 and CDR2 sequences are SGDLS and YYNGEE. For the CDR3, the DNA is TGTGCCAGCAACGGCGCTAGCGGGAGCACAGATACGCAGTATTTT. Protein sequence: CASNGASGSTDTQYF.

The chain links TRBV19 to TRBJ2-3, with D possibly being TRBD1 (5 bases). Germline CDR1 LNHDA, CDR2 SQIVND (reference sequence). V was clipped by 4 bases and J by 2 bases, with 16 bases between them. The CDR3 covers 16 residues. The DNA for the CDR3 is TGTGCCAGTAGTACCAGGGAAGTACCCGACACAGATACGCAGTATTTT. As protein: CASSTREVPDTDTQYF.

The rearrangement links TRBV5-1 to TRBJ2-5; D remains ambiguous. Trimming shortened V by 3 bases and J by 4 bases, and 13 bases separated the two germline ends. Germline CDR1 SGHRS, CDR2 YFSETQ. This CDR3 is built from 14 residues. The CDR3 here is CASSSGWATETQYF. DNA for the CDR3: TGCGCCAGCAGCTCCGGTTGGGCGACAGAGACCCAGTACTTC.

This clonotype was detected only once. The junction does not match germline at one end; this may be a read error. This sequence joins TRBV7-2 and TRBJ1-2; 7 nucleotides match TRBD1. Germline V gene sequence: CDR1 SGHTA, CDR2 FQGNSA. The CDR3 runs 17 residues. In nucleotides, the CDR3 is TGTGCCAGCAGCTTAGGCCCTTCCACAGGGGCCAACTGTGGCTACACCTTC. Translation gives CASSLGPSTGANCGYTF.

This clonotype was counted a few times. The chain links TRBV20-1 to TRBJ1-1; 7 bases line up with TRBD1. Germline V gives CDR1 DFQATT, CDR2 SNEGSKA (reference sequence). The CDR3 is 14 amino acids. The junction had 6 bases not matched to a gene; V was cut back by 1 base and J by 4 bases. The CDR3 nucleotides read TGCAGTGCTAGAGTCGGGGGACAGCGCACTGAAGCTTTCTTT. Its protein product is CSARVGGQRTEAFF.

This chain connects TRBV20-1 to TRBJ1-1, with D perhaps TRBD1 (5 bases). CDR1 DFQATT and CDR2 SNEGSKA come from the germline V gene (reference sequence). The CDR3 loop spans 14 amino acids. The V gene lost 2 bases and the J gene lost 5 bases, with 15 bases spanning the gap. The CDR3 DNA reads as TGCAGTGCTAGAACGGGTCTGGAGGGGACTGAAGCTTTCTTT. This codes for CSARTGLEGTEAFF.

The CDR3 DNA is TGCAGTGCTAGGGGTGCTAGCGGGGCAAATGAGCAGTTCTTC. Amino acid sequence: CSARGASGANEQFF. The J gene is TRBJ2-1, the V gene TRBV20-1; TRBD2 aligns across 9 bases. CDR1 and CDR2 (germline): DFQATT, SNEGSKA (reference sequence). CDR3 size: 14 residues. Trimming took 3 bases from V and 7 from J; bases not matched to a gene: 7.